This T cell receptor beta chain was obtained from a study of blood T cell repertoires in COVID-19. Clones were read by immunoSEQ multiplex PCR, and TCRdb kept only the in-frame ones, dropping some. The sample yields fewer than 350,000 clones, approximately 91% seen once. The CDR3 is 13 residues long. From germline, CDR1 is SGHAT and CDR2 FQNNGV. V was cut by 10 bases and J by 1 base, with 11 bases left in between. This sequence joins TRBV11-2 and TRBJ2-1; D is perhaps TRBD2 (5 bases). The specimen sequenced was PBMCs or T cells enriched from blood (not recorded which). The sequence was obtained from a woman aged 25 to 39 who had been exposed to COVID-19. Here the CDR3 reads CATRSGSYNEQFF. Written as DNA, the CDR3 is TGTGCCACCAGGTCGGGGTCCTACAATGAGCAGTTCTTC.